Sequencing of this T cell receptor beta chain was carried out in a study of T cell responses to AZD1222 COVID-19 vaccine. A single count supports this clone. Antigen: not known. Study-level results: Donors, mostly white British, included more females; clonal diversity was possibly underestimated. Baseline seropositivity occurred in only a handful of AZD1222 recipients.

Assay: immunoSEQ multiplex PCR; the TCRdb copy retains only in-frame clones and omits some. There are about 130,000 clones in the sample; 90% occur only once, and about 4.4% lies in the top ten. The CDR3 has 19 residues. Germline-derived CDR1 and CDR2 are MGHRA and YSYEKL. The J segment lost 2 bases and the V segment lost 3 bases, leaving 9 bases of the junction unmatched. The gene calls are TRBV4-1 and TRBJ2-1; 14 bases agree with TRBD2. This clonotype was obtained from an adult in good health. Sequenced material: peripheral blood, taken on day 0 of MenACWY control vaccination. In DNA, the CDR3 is TGCGCCAGCAGCCAGGGACTAGCGGGAGAGGGGGGCGCCTACAATGAGCAGTTCTTC. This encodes CASSQGLAGEGGAYNEQFF.